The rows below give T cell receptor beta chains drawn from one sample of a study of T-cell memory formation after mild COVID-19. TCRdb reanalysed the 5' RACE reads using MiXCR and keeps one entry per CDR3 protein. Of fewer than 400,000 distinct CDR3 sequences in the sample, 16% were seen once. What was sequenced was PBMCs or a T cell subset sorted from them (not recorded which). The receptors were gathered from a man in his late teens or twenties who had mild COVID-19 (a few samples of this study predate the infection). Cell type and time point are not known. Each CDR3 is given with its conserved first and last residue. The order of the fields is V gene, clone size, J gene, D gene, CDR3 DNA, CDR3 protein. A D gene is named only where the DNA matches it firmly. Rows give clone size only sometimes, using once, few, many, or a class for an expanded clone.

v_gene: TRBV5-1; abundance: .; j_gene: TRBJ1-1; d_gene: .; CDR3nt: TGCGCCAGCAGCCCGGAGGTGGAGGGGATGAACACTGAAGCTTTCTTT; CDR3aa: CASSPEVEGMNTEAFF
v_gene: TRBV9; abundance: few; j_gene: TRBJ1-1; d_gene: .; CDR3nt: TGTGCCAGCAGCGTCGGACCTTTTATGAACACTGAAGCTTTCTTT; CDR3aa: CASSVGPFMNTEAFF
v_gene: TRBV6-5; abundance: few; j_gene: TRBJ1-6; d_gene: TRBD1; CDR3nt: TGTGCCAGCAGACGAGACAGGGATAATTCACCCCTCCACTTT; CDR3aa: CASRRDRDNSPLHF
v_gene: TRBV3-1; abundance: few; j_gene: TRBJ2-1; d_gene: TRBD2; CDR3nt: TGTGCCAGCAGTGGTGGGACTAGCGGGGGCGATGAGCAGTTCTTC; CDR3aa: CASSGGTSGGDEQFF
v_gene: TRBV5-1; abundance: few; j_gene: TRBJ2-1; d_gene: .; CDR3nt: TGCGCCAGCAGCTGGAGGGGCAATGAGCAGTTCTTC; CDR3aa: CASSWRGNEQFF
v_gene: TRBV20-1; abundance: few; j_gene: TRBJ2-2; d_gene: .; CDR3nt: TGCAGTGCTAGAGATTCAGGGTCTACCGGGGAGCTGTTTTTT; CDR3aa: CSARDSGSTGELFF
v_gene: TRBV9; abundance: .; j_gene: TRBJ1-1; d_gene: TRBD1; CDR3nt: TGTGCCAGCAGCGGGCGGTTGGGACAGGGTAACACTGAAGCTTTCTTT; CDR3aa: CASSGRLGQGNTEAFF
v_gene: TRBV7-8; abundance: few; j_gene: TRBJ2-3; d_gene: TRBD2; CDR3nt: TGTGCCAGCAGCCACCGGGGGGGCAGGGTCACAGATACGCAGTATTTT; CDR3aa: CASSHRGGRVTDTQYF
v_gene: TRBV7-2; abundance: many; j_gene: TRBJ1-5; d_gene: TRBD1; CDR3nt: TGTGCCAGCAGCTTAGGGGGCGGACAGGCCTATAGCAATCAGCCCCAGCATTTT; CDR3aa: CASSLGGGQAYSNQPQHF
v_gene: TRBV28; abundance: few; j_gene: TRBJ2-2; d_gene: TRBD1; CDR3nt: TGTGCCAGCAGTCGGGTCTACGGGACAGTGAACACCGGGGAGCTGTTTTTT; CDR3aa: CASSRVYGTVNTGELFF
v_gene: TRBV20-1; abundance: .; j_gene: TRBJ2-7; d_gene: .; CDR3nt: TGCAGTGCCACCCGACAAATGGGTTCCTACGAGCAGTACTTC; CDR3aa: CSATRQMGSYEQYF
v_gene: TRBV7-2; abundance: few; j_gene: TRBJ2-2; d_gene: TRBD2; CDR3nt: TGTGCCAGCAGCTTAGCGCCCGGGACTATCAATACCGGGGAGCTGTTTTTT; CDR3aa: CASSLAPGTINTGELFF
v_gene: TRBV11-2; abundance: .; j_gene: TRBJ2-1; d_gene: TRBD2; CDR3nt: TGTGCCAGCAGGGGGGGGATGTTGCCGCAGTTCTTC; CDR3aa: CASRGGMLPQFF
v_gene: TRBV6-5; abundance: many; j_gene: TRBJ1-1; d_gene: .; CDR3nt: TGTGCCAGCAGTTTTTTCCCCGGATTGAACACTGAAGCTTTCTTT; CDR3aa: CASSFFPGLNTEAFF
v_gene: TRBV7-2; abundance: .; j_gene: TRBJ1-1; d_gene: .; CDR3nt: TGTGCCAGCAGCCCGGGTTTCGGGGTAGCTTTCTTT; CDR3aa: CASSPGFGVAFF
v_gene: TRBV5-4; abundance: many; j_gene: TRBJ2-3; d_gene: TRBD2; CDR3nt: TGTGCCAGCAGCTCGGGACTAGCGGGGGGTTGGGGAGATACGCAGTATTTT; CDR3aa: CASSSGLAGGWGDTQYF
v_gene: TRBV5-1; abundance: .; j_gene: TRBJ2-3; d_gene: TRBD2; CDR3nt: TGCGCCAGCAGCTTGGGGGCTAGCGGGTACACAGATACGCAGTATTTT; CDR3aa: CASSLGASGYTDTQYF
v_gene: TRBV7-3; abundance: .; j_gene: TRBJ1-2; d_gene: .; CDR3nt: TGTGCCAGCAGCTTGGACGAGTGGGGGGACTATGGCTACACCTTC; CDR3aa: CASSLDEWGDYGYTF
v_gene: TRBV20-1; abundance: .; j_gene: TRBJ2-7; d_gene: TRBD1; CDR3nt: TGCAGTGCTAGGAATGGACAGGGCACTGGGTACGAGCAGTACTTC; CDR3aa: CSARNGQGTGYEQYF
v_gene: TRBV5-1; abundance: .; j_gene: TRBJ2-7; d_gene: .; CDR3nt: TGCGCCAGCAGCGGGGACTACGAGCAGTACTTC; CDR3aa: CASSGDYEQYF
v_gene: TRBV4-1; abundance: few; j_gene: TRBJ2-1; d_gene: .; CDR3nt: TGCGCCAGCAGCGTACGGGACTTGGATGAGCAGTTCTTC; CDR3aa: CASSVRDLDEQFF
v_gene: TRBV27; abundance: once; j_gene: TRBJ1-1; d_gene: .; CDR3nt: TGTGCCAGCAGTTTTATTCAGGGATACACTGAAGCTTTCTTT; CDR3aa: CASSFIQGYTEAFF
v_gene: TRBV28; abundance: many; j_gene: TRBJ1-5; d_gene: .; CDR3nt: TGTGCCAGCAGTCCACAGGGATGGCAGCCCCAGCATTTT; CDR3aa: CASSPQGWQPQHF
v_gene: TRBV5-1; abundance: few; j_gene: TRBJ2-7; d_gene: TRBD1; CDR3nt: TGCGCCAGCAGCTTTCGGGACAGCGATAGCTCCTACGAGCAGTACTTC; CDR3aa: CASSFRDSDSSYEQYF
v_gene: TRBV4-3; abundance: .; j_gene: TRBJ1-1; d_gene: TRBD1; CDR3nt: TGCGCCAGCAGCCAAGATCTGCCAGGGGGATACACTGAAGCTTTCTTT; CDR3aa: CASSQDLPGGYTEAFF
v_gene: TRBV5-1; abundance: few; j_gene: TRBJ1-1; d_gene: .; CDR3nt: TGCGCCAGCAGCTTCAGGGCCCTCCGGAACACTGAAGCTTTCTTT; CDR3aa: CASSFRALRNTEAFF
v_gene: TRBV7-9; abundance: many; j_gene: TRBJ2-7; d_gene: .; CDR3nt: TGTGCCAGCAGCCCCCGACAGGAATCCCACGAGCAGTACTTC; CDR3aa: CASSPRQESHEQYF
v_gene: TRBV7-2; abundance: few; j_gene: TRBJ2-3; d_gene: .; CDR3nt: TGTGCCAGCAGCTTAGCGGGGGGGCCTCGAAAAGATACGCAGTATTTT; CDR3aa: CASSLAGGPRKDTQYF
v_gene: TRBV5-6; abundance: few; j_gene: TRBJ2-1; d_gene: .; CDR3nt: TGTGCCAGCAGCCCGGACTGGGACGATGAGCAGTTCTTC; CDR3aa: CASSPDWDDEQFF
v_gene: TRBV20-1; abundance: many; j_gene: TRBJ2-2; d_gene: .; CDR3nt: TGCAGTGCTAGACCCTCGGCGGAGTATACCGGGGAGCTGTTTTTT; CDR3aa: CSARPSAEYTGELFF
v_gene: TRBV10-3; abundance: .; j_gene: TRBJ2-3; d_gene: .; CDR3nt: TGTGCCATCAGTGGAAGGGGGACTTACACAGATACGCAGTATTTT; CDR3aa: CAISGRGTYTDTQYF
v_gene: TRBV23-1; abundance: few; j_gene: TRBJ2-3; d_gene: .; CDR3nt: TGCGCCAGCAGTCAATGTATGTATACGCAGTATTTT; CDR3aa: CASSQCMYTQYF
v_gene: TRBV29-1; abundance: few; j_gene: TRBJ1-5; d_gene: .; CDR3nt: TGCAGCGTGGGATGGCAGGCTGGCCAGCCCCAGCATTTT; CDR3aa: CSVGWQAGQPQHF
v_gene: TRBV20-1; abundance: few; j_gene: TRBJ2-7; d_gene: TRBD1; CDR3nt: TGCAGTGCTAGGGGGGACAGGGAAGCCTACGAGCAGTACTTC; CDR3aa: CSARGDREAYEQYF
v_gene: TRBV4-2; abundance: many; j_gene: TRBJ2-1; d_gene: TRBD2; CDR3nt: TGTGCCAGCAGCCAAGATATCGGGGGGTACAATGAGCAGTTCTTC; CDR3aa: CASSQDIGGYNEQFF
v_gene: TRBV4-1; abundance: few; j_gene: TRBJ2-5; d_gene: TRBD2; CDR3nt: TGCGCCAGCAGCCATGGGTTGACTAGCGGGGGTCCGGGACTAGAGACCCAGTACTTC; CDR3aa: CASSHGLTSGGPGLETQYF
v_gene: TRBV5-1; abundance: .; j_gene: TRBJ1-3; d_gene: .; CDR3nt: TGCGCCAGCAGACGGACGCAGGGAGCCGGAAACACCATATATTTT; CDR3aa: CASRRTQGAGNTIYF
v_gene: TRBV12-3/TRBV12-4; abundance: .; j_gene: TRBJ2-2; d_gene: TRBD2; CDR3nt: TGTGCCAGCAGTTTAGGACTAGCGTGGACCGGGGAGCTGTTTTTT; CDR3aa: CASSLGLAWTGELFF
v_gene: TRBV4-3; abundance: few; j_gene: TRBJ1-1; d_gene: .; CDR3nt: TGCGCCAGCAGCCGTCACAGGGATGTGAACACTGAAGCTTTCTTT; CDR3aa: CASSRHRDVNTEAFF
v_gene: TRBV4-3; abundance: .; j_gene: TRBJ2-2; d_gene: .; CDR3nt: TGCGCCAGCAGCCAGCAAGTGGGCACCGGGGAGCTGTTTTTT; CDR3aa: CASSQQVGTGELFF
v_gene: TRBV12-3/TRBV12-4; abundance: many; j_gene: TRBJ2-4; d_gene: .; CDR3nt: TGTGCCAGCAGCCAGCGTGCGTGGTCCAAAAACATTCAGTACTTC; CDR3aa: CASSQRAWSKNIQYF
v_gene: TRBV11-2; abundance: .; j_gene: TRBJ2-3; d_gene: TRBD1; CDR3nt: TGTGCCAGCAGACCCCTGGACAGGGGGGCGTATTTT; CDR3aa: CASRPLDRGAYF
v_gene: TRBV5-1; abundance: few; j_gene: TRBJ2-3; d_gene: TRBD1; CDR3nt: TGCGCCAGCAGCAGCGGACAGGGGCAACAAGATACGCAGTATTTT; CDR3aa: CASSSGQGQQDTQYF
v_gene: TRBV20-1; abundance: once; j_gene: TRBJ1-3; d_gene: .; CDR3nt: TGCAGTGCTAGGCAGAGCTCGGGGCCTGGAAACACCATATATTTT; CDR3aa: CSARQSSGPGNTIYF
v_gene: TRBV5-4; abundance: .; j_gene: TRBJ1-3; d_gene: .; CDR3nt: TGTGCCAGCAGCTCATGGGATCAAGGGCACACCATATATTTT; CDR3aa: CASSSWDQGHTIYF
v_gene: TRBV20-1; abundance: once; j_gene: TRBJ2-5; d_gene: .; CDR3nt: TGCAGTGCTAGTGGCCACAGAGATAAAGAGACCCAGTACTTC; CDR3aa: CSASGHRDKETQYF
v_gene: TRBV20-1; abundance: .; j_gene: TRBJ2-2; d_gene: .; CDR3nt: TGCAGTGCTAGGGTCAGTTCGAACACCTGGGAGCTGTTTTTT; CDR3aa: CSARVSSNTWELFF
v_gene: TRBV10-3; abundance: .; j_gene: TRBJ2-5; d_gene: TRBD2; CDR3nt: TGTGCCATCAGAGGTAGCGGGGGAGCAGGGGAGACCCAGTACTTC; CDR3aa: CAIRGSGGAGETQYF
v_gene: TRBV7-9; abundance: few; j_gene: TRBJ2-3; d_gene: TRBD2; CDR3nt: TGTGCCAGCAGCTTAAAGCGGGGAAACACAGATACGCAGTATTTT; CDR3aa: CASSLKRGNTDTQYF
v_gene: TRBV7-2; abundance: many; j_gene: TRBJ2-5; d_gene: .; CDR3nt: TGTGCCAGCATCGAAAGGACGGGACAAGAGACCCAGTACTTC; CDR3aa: CASIERTGQETQYF
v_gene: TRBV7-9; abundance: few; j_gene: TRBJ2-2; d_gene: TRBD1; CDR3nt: TGTGCCAGCAGCTTCGACAGGGGCGGGGAGCTGTTTTTT; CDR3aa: CASSFDRGGELFF
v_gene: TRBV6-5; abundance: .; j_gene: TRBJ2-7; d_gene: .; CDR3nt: TGTGCCAGCACGGGGGTCGGCGAGCAGTACTTC; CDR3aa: CASTGVGEQYF
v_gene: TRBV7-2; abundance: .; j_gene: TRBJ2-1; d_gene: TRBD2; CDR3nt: TGTGCCAGCAGCTTATCTAGCGGGGGGGCGCAGAATGAGCAGTTCTTC; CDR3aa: CASSLSSGGAQNEQFF
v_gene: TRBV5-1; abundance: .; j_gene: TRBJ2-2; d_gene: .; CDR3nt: TGCGCCAGCAGCTTGGAATCCGGGACCCGGTCGTTCGGGGAGCTGTTTTTT; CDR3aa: CASSLESGTRSFGELFF
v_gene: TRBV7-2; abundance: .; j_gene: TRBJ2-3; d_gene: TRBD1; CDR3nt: TGTGCCAGCAGCCAACTTGGGGACAGGGGGGATACGCAGTATTTT; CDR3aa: CASSQLGDRGDTQYF